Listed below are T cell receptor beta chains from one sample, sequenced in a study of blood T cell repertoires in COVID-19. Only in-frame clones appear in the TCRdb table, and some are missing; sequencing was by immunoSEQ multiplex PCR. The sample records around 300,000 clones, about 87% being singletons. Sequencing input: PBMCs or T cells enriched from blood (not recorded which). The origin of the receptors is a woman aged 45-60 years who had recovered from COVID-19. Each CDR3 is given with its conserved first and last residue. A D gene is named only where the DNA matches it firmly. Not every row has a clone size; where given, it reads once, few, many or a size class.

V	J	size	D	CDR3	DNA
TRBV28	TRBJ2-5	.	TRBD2	CASSSTSVGTQYF	TGTGCCAGCAGCTCAACTAGCGTTGGGACCCAGTACTTC
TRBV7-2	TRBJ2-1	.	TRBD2	CASSLVGTSGYNEQFF	TGTGCCAGCAGCTTAGTTGGGACTAGCGGATACAATGAGCAGTTCTTC
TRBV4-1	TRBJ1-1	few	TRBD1	CASRDGTGKGNTEAFF	TGCGCCAGCAGAGACGGGACAGGCAAAGGGAACACTGAAGCTTTCTTT
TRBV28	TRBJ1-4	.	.	CASAAPAGEKLFF	TGTGCCAGCGCGGCTCCGGCGGGGGAAAAACTGTTTTTT
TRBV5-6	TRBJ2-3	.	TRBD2	CASSPQSGRTDTQYF	TGTGCCAGCAGCCCCCAGAGCGGGAGAACAGATACGCAGTATTTT
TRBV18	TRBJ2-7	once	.	CASSRLGLESHEQYF	TGTGCCAGCTCAAGACTTGGTCTGGAGTCTCACGAGCAGTACTTC
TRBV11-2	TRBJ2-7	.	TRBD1	CASSTGTGIYEQYF	TGTGCCAGCAGCACCGGGACAGGCATCTACGAGCAGTACTTC
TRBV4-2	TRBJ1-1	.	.	CASSQRGVTEAFF	TGTGCCAGCAGCCAACGGGGGGTCACTGAAGCTTTCTTT
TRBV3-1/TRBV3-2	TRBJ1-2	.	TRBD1	CASSQRDSYGYTF	TGTGCCAGCAGCCAACGGGACAGCTATGGCTACACCTTC
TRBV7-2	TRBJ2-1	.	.	CASTLRGIPGPGNEQFF	TGTGCCAGCACCCTAAGGGGGATACCGGGCCCAGGGAATGAGCAGTTCTTC
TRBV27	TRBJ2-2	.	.	CASSSANTGELFF	TGTGCCAGCAGTTCGGCGAACACCGGGGAGCTGTTTTTT
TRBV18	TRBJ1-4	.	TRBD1	CASSPGTAPNEKLFF	TGTGCCAGCTCACCGGGGACAGCTCCTAATGAAAAACTGTTTTTT
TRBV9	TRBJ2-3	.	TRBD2	CASSVAGAGGADTQYF	TGTGCCAGCAGCGTAGCTGGAGCGGGGGGGGCAGATACGCAGTATTTT
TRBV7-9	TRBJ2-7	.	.	CASSVQGGSYEQYF	TGTGCCAGCAGCGTACAGGGCGGCTCCTACGAGCAGTACTTC
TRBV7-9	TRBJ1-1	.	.	CASSQQGNTEAFF	TGTGCCAGCAGTCAACAGGGGAACACTGAAGCTTTCTTT
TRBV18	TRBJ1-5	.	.	CASSPGQTGVQPQHF	TGTGCCAGCTCACCAGGGCAGACGGGGGTTCAGCCCCAGCATTTT
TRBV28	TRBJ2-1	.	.	CASSLGSGARSEQFF	TGTGCCAGCAGTTTAGGTTCAGGGGCCCGGTCGGAGCAGTTCTTC
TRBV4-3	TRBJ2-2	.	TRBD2	CASSLSGRMNTGELFF	TGCGCCAGCAGCCTTAGCGGGAGAATGAACACCGGGGAGCTGTTTTTT
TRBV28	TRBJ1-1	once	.	CASSSPGQNTEAFF	TGTGCCAGCAGTTCCCCAGGGCAGAACACTGAAGCTTTCTTT
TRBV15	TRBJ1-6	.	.	CATSSNRTRRNSPLHF	TGTGCCACCAGCAGCAACAGGACTAGAAGAAATTCACCCCTCCACTTT
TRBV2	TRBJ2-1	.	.	CASSGQKADNEQFF	TGTGCCAGCAGTGGACAGAAGGCAGACAATGAGCAGTTCTTC
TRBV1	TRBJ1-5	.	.	CTSSFWDRVNQPQHF	TGCACCAGCAGTTTTTGGGACAGGGTAAATCAGCCCCAGCATTTT
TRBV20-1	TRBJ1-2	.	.	CSASAGWDGYTF	TGCAGTGCTAGTGCCGGGTGGGATGGCTACACCTTC
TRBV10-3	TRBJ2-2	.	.	CAIRSGGSFSAGELFF	TGTGCCATCAGATCGGGGGGCTCGTTTAGCGCCGGGGAGCTGTTTTTT
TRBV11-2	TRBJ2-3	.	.	CASSLRLTTTDTQYF	TGTGCCAGCAGCCTTCGCCTTACTACCACAGATACGCAGTATTTT
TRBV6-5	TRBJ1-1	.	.	CASNRGHLLNTEAFF	TGTGCCAGCAATAGGGGACACCTTTTGAACACTGAAGCTTTCTTT
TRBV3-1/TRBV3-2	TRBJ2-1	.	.	CASSQAPSSSGNEQFF	TGTGCCAGCAGCCAAGCCCCGTCCTCTAGTGGCAATGAGCAGTTCTTC
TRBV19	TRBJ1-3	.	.	CASSSDSSGNTIYF	TGTGCCAGTAGTTCTGACAGCTCTGGAAACACCATATATTTT
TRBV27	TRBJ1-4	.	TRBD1	CASSSGGLNEKLFF	TGTGCCAGCAGTTCAGGGGGGCTTAATGAAAAACTGTTTTTT
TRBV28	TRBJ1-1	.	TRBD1	CASSISPGGTEAFF	TGTGCCAGCAGTATCTCACCAGGGGGCACTGAAGCTTTCTTT
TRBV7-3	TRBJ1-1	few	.	CASSLQENTEAFF	TGTGCCAGCAGCCTGCAGGAGAACACTGAAGCTTTCTTT
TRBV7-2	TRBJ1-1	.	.	CASSLVRGAHTEAFF	TGTGCCAGCAGCTTAGTCAGGGGAGCGCACACTGAAGCTTTCTTT
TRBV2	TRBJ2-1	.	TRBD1	CASRGQGALVDEQFF	TGTGCCAGCAGGGGACAGGGGGCGTTAGTGGATGAGCAGTTCTTC
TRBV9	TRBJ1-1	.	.	CASSKQGASAEAFF	TGTGCCAGCAGCAAACAGGGTGCGAGCGCTGAAGCTTTCTTT
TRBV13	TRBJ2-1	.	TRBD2	CASSGGGTSGMNEQFF	TGTGCCAGCAGCGGAGGCGGGACTAGCGGGATGAATGAGCAGTTCTTC
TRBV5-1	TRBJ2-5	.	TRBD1	CASSLGLQGAEETQYF	TGCGCCAGCAGCTTGGGCCTACAGGGGGCGGAAGAGACCCAGTACTTC
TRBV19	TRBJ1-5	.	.	CASSIDTGRQPQHF	TGTGCCAGTAGTATAGATACGGGGAGGCAGCCCCAGCATTTT
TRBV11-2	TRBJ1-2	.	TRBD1	CASSRQGDGYTF	TGTGCCAGCAGTCGACAGGGAGATGGCTACACCTTC
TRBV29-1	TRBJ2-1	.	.	CSAHRGNEQFF	TGCAGCGCCCATCGGGGAAATGAGCAGTTCTTC
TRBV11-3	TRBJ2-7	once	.	CASSFFGAKEQYF	TGTGCCAGCAGCTTCTTTGGGGCGAAAGAGCAGTACTTC
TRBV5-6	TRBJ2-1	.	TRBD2	CASSSGLAGVSNEQFF	TGTGCCAGCAGCTCCGGACTAGCGGGAGTCTCCAATGAGCAGTTCTTC
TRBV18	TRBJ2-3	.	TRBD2	CASSPTTSGPSTDTQYF	TGTGCCAGCTCACCCACGACTAGCGGTCCTAGCACAGATACGCAGTATTTT
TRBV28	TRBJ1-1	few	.	CASKTGHLYSEAFF	TGTGCCAGCAAAACCGGACATCTTTATTCTGAAGCTTTCTTT
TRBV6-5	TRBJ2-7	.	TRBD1	CASKGDRGVPYEQYF	TGTGCCAGCAAGGGCGACAGGGGGGTTCCCTACGAGCAGTACTTC
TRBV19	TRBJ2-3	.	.	CASGVRERGTDTQYF	TGTGCCAGTGGGGTTCGGGAGCGGGGCACAGATACGCAGTATTTT
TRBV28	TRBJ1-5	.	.	CASSFGALGSNQPQHF	TGTGCCAGCAGTTTTGGGGCGCTGGGTAGCAATCAGCCCCAGCATTTT
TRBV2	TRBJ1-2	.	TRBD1	CASSERTGAGGYTF	TGTGCCAGCAGTGAAAGAACAGGGGCTGGAGGCTACACCTTC
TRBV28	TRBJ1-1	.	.	CASSSGHTEAFF	TGTGCCAGCAGTTCAGGTCACACTGAAGCTTTCTTT
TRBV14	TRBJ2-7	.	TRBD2	CASSQELAGSYEQYF	TGTGCCAGCAGCCAAGAACTAGCGGGATCCTACGAGCAGTACTTC
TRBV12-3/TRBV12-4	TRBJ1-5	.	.	CASSLVLDQPQHF	TGTGCCAGCAGTTTAGTCCTAGATCAGCCCCAGCATTTT